This TCR beta chain came from a study of OX40 agonist ivuxolimab in advanced cancers. Overall study: Three patients, one with hepatocellular carcinoma and two with cutaneous melanoma, achieved partial responses.

Libraries were prepared by immunoSEQ multiplex PCR; TCRdb keeps only in-frame clonotypes and omits some of them. The sample lists some 48,000 clones; around 84% were seen once. Looked up from germline, CDR1 is LNHDA and CDR2 is SQIVND (reference sequence). V shed 2 bases and J 5 bases; nucleotides not matched to a gene: 2. This CDR3 comprises 14 residues. The sequenced sample was CD4+ or CD8+ T cells sorted from blood, obtained in a trial of the OX40 agonist ivuxolimab. The source is an adult with an advanced solid tumor such as melanoma, head and neck, liver or kidney cancer. The chain is built from TRBV19 and TRBJ2-1, with TRBD1 matching over 8 bases. The DNA for the CDR3 is TGTGCCAGTAGTATATCGGGACAGGACAATGAGCAGTTCTTC. Translated, it gives CASSISGQDNEQFF.